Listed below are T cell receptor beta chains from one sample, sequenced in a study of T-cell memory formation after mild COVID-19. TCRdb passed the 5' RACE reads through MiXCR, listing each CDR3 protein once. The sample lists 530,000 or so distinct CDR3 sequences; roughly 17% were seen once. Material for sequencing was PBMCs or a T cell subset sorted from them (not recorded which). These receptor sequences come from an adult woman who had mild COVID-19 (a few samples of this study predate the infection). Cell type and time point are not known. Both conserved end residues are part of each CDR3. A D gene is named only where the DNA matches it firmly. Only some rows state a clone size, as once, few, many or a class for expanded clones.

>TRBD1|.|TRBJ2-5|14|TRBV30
TGTGCCTGGAGTTGGACAGGAGGCGGGGAGACCCAGTACTTC
CAWSWTGGGETQYF
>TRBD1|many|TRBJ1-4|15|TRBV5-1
TGCGCCAGCAGCCCGAACCCTACAGGGGGCGAAAAACTGTTTTTT
CASSPNPTGGEKLFF
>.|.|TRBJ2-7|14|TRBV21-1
TGTGCCAGACAAAGCGGGAGATCCGCTTACGAGCAGTACTTC
CARQSGRSAYEQYF
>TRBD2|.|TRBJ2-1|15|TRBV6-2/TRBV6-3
TGTGCCAGCAGTCCTCTAGCGGTTACTGGGGGTGAGCAGTTCTTC
CASSPLAVTGGEQFF
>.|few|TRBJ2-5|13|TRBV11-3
TGTGCCAGCAGCTCCGCAGGGGACGAGACCCAGTACTTC
CASSSAGDETQYF
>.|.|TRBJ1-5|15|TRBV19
TGTGCCAGTAGTCCCCGGGGGTCCGGCAATCAGCCCCAGCATTTT
CASSPRGSGNQPQHF
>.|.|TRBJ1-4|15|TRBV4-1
TGCGCCAGCAGCCAAGCAGCAGTAGCTAATGAAAAACTGTTTTTT
CASSQAAVANEKLFF
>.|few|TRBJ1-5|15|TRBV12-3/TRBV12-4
TGTGCCAGCAGTTTCAGGGAGGGCGTAGGGCAGCCCCAGCATTTT
CASSFREGVGQPQHF
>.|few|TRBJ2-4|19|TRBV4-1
TGCGCCAGCAGCCAAGCCCCAACAATGGTGCTACTAGCCAAAAACATTCAGTACTTC
CASSQAPTMVLLAKNIQYF
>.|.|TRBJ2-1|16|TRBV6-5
TGTGCCAGCAGCCCGGGACAGCCCGCGGGGTACAATGAGCAGTTCTTC
CASSPGQPAGYNEQFF
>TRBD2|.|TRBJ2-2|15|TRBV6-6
TGTGCCAGCAGTTACCTAGCGGGGAAAACCGGGGAGCTGTTTTTT
CASSYLAGKTGELFF
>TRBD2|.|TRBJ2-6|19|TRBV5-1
TGCGCCAGCAGCCAGGATGTAGGGCGGGAGGCCGTAGGGGCCAACGTCCTGACTTTC
CASSQDVGREAVGANVLTF
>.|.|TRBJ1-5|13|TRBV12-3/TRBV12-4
TGTGCCAGCAGCCCCCTGGAGGGTCCGCCCCAGCATTTT
CASSPLEGPPQHF
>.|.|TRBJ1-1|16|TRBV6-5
TGTGCCAGCAGTTGGGGCTCCATTAACTTGAACACTGAAGCTTTCTTT
CASSWGSINLNTEAFF
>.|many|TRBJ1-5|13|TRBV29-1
TGCAGCGTTAGACAAGGTCTCAATCAGCCCCAGCATTTT
CSVRQGLNQPQHF
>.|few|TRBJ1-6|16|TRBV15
TGTGCCACCAGCAGAGATCGAGTACAGTCAGGGTCACCCCTCCACTTT
CATSRDRVQSGSPLHF
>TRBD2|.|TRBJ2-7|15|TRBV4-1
TGCGCCAGCAGCCAAGGACTAGCGGAAACCTACGAGCAGTACTTC
CASSQGLAETYEQYF
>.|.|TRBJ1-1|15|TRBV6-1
TGTGCCAGCAACCCCCTGGGGGGGAGAAACACTGAAGCTTTCTTT
CASNPLGGRNTEAFF
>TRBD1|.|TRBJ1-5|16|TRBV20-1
TGCAGTGCTCGTGGAATGGGACAGGGGAAAAATCAGCCCCAGCATTTT
CSARGMGQGKNQPQHF
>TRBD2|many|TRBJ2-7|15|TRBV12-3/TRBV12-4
TGTGCCAGCAGCCCAAGGTCTAGCGGAAGTTACGAGCAGTACTTC
CASSPRSSGSYEQYF
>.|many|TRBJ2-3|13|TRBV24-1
TGTGCCACCAGTGAGGAAAACACAGATACGCAGTATTTT
CATSEENTDTQYF
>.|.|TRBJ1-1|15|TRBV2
TGTGCCAGCAGTGGGGGTAGACAGAAGTACACTGAAGCTTTCTTT
CASSGGRQKYTEAFF
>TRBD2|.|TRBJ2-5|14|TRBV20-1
TGCAGTGCCCGTGGACTAGCGGAACAAGAGACCCAGTACTTC
CSARGLAEQETQYF
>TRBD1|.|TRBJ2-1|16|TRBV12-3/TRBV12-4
TGTGCCAGCAGTTCCTTGGACAGGAGCTCCTACAATGAGCAGTTCTTC
CASSSLDRSSYNEQFF
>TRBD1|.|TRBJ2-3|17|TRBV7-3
TGTGCCAGCAGCTTGGGACAGGGGGTTTGGAGCACAGATACGCAGTATTTT
CASSLGQGVWSTDTQYF
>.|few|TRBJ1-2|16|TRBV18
TGTGCCAGCTCGCGGCGTTTTGACCGTAAAACCCATGGCTACACCTTC
CASSRRFDRKTHGYTF
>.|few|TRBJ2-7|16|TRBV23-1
TGCGCCAGCAGTCAAGCGCAGGCCTCGACGTATGACGAGCAGTACTTC
CASSQAQASTYDEQYF
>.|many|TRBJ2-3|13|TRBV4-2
TGTGCCAGCAGCCCAGCAGTGACAGATACGCAGTATTTT
CASSPAVTDTQYF
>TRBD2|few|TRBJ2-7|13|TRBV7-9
TGTGCCAGCGGACTAGCGGGGGCGGGGGAGCAGTACTTC
CASGLAGAGEQYF
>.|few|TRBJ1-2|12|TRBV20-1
TGCAGCCTGGGACGGACTAACTATGGCTACACCTTC
CSLGRTNYGYTF
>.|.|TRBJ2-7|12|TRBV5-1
TGCGCCAGTGCTAGCGAGAGTCGCGAGCAGTACTTC
CASASESREQYF
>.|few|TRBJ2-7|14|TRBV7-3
TGTGCCAGCAGCTTAACAGGTAACACCTACGAGCAGTACTTC
CASSLTGNTYEQYF
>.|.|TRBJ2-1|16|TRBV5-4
TGTGCCAGCAGCCCGACCCCGAGAGATATCGTCGATGAGCAGTTCTTC
CASSPTPRDIVDEQFF